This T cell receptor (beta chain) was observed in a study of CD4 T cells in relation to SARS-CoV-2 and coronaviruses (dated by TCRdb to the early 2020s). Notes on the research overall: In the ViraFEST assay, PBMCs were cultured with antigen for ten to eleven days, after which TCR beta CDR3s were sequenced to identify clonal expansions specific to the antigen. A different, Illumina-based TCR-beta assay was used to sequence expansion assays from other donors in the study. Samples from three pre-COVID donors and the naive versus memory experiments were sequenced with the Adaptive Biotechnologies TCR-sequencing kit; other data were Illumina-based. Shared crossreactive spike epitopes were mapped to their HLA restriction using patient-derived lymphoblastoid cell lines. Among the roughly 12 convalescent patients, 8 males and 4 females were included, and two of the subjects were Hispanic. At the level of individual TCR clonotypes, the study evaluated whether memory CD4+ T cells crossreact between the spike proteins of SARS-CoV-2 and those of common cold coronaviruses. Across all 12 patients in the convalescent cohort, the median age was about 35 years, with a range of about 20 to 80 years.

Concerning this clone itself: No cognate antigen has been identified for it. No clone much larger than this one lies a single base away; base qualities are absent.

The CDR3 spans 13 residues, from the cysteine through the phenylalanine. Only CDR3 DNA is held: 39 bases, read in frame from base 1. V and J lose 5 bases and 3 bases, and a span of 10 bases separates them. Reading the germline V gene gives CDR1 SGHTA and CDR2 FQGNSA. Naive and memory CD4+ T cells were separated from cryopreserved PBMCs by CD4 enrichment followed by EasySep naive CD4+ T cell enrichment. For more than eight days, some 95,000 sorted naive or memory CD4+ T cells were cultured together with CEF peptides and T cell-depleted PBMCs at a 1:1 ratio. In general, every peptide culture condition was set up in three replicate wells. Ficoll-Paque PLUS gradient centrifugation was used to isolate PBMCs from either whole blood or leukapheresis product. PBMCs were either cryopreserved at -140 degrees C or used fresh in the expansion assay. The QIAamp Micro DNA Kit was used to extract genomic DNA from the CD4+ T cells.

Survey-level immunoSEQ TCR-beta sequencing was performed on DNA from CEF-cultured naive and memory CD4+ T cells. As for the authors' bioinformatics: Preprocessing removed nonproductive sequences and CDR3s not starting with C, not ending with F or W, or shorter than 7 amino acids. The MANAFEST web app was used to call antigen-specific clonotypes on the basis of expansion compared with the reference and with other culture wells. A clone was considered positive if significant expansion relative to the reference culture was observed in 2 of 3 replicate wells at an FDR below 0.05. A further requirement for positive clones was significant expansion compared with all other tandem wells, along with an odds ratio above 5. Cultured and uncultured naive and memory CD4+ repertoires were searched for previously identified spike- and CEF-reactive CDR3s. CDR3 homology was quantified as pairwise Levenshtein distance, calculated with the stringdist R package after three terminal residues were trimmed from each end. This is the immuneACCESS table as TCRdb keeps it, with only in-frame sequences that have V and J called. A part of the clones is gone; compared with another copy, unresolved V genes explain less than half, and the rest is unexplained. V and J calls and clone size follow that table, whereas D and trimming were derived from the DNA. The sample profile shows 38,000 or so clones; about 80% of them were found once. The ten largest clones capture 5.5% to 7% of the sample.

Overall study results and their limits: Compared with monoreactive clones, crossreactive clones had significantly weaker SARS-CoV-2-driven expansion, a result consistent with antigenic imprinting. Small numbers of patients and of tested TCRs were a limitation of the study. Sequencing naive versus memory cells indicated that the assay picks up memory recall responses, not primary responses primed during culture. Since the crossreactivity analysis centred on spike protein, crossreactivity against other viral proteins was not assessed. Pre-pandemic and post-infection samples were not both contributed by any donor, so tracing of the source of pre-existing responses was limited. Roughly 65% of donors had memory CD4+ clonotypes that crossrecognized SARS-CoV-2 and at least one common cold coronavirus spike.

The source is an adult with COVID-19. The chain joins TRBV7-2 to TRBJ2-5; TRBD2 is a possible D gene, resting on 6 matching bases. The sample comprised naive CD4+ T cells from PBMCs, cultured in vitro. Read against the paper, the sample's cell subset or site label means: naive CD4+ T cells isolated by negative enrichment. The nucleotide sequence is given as TGTGCCAGCAGCCCCACGGGAGAAGAGACCCAGTACTTC. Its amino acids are CASSPTGEETQYF.